This record concerns one T cell receptor (beta chain) sequence. CDR3 size: 16 residues. Germline loops: CDR1 DFQATT, CDR2 SNEGSKA (reference sequence). The germline V and J ends were trimmed by 4 bases and 1 base, with 17 bases remaining between them. TCRdb re-analysed the reads in MiXCR, keeping a single row per CDR3 protein. The profile shows 300,000 or so distinct CDR3 sequences, approximately 10% of them singletons. These data are taken from a study of T cell repertoires in cytomegalovirus infection. The chain uses TRBV20-1 and TRBJ1-3; D remains unclear. The sequenced sample consisted of PBMCs. The source of this sequence is a human donor in good health (CMV status not recorded). Some clones in this sample may be carry-over from other donors' samples. This chain's CDR3 is CSATDGVLLSGNTIYF. The CDR3 nucleotides read TGCAGTGCTACCGACGGGGTTCTCCTTTCTGGAAACACCATATATTTT.